The source of this T cell receptor beta chain is a study of T cell repertoires in cytomegalovirus infection. Looking at the study overall: Both a matching HLA type and CMV infection were indicated by public TCR beta signatures.

On this clonotype itself: Its antigen is currently unknown.

V lost 5 bases, J lost 2 bases, and 2 bases stayed unmatched. Germline V gene data show CDR1 as SGHRS and CDR2 as YFSETQ. The CDR3 consists of 13 residues. Study-level points and caveats: Cumulative frequency of public TCR beta families picked out carriers of CMV plus the relevant HLA. HLA-C-restricted CMV clonotypes gave the most frequent clonotype in two of eight donors.

Each CDR3 protein gets one entry after TCRdb re-called the reads with MiXCR. Among under 70,000 distinct CDR3 sequences listed, 33% were seen once. Sequences were obtained from PBMCs, sequenced either directly or after in vitro stimulation (not recorded which). The V call is TRBV5-1, the J call TRBJ2-3, with TRBD2 matching over 7 bases. This TCR came from a human donor in good health (CMV status not recorded). Some clones in this sample may be carry-over from other donors' samples. CDR3 region: CASRAGPTDTQYF. CDR3 coding DNA: TGCGCCAGCAGAGCGGGACCCACAGATACGCAGTATTTT.